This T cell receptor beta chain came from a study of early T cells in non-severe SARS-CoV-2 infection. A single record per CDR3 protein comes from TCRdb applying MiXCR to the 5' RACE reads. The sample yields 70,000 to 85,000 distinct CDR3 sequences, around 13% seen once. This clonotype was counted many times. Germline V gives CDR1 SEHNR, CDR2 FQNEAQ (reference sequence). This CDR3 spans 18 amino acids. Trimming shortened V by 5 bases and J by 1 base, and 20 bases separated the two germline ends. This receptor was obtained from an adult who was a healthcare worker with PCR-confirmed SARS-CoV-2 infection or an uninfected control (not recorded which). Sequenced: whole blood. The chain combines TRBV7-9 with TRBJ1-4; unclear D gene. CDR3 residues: CASSVDRWGEVTNEKLFF. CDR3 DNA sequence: TGTGCCAGCAGCGTAGACCGATGGGGTGAAGTAACTAATGAAAAACTGTTTTTT.